The 5 T cell receptor beta chains below were found in one sample sequenced in a study of T cell clones after liver transplantation. TCRdb's table, derived via immunoSEQ multiplex PCR, lists solely in-frame clones and lacks some. The table shows under 130,000 clones, with 84% occurring only once. This material consisted of CD4+ T cells from blood, taken around 4 years after liver transplant. The receptors were gathered from a human patient who received a liver transplant. Some T cells may be graft donor cells.

The CDR3 nucleotides are TGTGCCAGCAGCTTACGTCAGGGCTATGAAAAACTGTTTTTT. Amino acids: CASSLRQGYEKLFF. V is TRBV7-9 and J is TRBJ1-4; D might be TRBD1 (5 bases). CDR1 is SEHNR, CDR2 FQNEAQ, per germline (reference sequence). V shed 2 bases and J shed 6 bases, with 10 bases lying between them. This CDR3 region has 14 residues.

The chain combines TRBV6-5 with TRBJ1-6; D call uncertain. CDR1 MNHEY and CDR2 SVGAGI come from the germline V gene. This CDR3 contains 14 residues. Trimming took off 2 bases at V and 7 bases at J, with 9 bases between the two ends. The CDR3 sequence: CASSYGQPNSPLHF. The CDR3 bases are TGTGCCAGCAGTTACGGGCAGCCAAATTCACCCCTCCACTTT.

The chain joins TRBV2 to TRBJ1-5; D perhaps matches TRBD1 (5 bases). This CDR3 spans 15 amino acids. V was shortened by 2 bases and J by 7 bases, with 15 bases between the two germline ends. Per germline, CDR1 SNHLY and CDR2 FYNNEI. The CDR3 is CASSERSGGGQPQHF. The CDR3 nucleotides are TGTGCCAGCAGTGAACGGAGCGGGGGTGGGCAGCCCCAGCATTTT.

The chain joins TRBV10-1 to TRBJ1-1, with D perhaps matching TRBD1 (6 bases). Trimming removed 3 bases from V and 3 bases from J, with 11 bases in between. The CDR3 sequence is 14 residues long. Germline values: CDR1 WNHNN, CDR2 SYGVQD (reference sequence). In DNA form, the CDR3 reads TGCGCCAGCAGTGAAAGGCAGGGGTACACTGAAGCTTTCTTT. This codes for CASSERQGYTEAFF.

The chain links TRBV9 to TRBJ2-5, with 13 bases fitting TRBD2. The CDR3 loop spans 18 amino acids. V lost 0 bases and J lost 2; bases outside the gene matches: 7. The V gene's germline CDR1 is SGDLS and CDR2 YYNGEE. CDR3 nucleotides: TGTGCCAGCAGCGTAGGGCGGACTAGCGGGGGAGAACAAGAGACCCAGTACTTC. It translates to CASSVGRTSGGEQETQYF.